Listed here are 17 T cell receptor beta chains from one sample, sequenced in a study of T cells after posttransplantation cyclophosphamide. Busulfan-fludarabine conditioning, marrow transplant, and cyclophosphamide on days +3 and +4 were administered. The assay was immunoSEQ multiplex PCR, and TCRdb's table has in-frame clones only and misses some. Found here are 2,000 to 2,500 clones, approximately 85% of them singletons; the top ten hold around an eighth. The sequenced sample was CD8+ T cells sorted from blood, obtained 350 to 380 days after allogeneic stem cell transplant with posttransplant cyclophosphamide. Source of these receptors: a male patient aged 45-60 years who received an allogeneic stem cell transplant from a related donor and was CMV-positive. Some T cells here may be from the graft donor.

The CDR3 loop is CASSYPRGAGEQFF. The CDR3 nucleotides read TGTGCCAGCAGTTACCCTCGGGGTGCGGGGGAGCAGTTCTTC. J is TRBJ2-1 and V is TRBV27; D is possibly TRBD2 (6 bases). V was clipped by 4 bases and J by 10 bases, with 17 bases between them. Germline CDR1 reads MNHEY; CDR2 reads SMNVEV (reference sequence). The CDR3 is made up of 14 amino acids.

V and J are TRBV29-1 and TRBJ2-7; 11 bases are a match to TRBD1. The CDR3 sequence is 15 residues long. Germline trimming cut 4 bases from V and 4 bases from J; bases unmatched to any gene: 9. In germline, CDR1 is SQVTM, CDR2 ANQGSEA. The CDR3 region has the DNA TGCAGCGTTGGCTTTCCGGACAGGGGGCTTTACGAGCAGTACTTC. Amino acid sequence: CSVGFPDRGLYEQYF.

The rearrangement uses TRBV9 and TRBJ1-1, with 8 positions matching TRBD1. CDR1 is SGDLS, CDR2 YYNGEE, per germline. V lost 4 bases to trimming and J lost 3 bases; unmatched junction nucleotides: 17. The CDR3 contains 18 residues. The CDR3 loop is CASSQLPGGAGTDTEAFF. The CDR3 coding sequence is TGTGCCAGCAGCCAGCTCCCAGGGGGCGCAGGTACGGACACTGAAGCTTTCTTT.

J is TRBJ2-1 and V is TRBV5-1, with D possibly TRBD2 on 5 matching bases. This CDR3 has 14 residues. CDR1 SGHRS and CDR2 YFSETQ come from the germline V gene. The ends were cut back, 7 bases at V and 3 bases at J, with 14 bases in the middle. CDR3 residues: CASYQDGIYNEQFF. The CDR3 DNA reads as TGCGCCAGCTACCAAGACGGGATCTACAATGAGCAGTTCTTC. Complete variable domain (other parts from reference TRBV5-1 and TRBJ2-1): KAGVTQTPRYLIKTRGQQVTLSCSPISGHRSVSWYQQTPGQGLQFLFEYFSETQRNKGNFPGRFSGRQFSNSRSEMNVSTLELGDSALYLCASYQDGIYNEQFFGPGTRLTVL.

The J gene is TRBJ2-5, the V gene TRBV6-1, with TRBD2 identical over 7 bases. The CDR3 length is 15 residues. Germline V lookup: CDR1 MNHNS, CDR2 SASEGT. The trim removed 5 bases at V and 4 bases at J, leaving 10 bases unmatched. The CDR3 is CASSPLRGEVETQYF. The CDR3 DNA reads TGTGCCAGCAGTCCCCTACGGGGGGAGGTAGAGACCCAGTACTTC.

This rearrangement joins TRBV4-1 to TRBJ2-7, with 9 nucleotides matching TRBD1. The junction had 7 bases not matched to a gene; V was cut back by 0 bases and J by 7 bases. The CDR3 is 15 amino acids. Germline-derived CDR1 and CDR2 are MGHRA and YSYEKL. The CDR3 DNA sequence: TGCGCCAGCAGCCAAGACGGGGACAGGGCAATGGAGCAGTACTTC. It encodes CASSQDGDRAMEQYF.

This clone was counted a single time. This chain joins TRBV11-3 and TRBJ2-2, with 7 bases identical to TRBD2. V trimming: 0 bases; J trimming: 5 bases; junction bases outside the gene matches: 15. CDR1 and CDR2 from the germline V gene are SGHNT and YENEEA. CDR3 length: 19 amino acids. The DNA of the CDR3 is TGTGCCAGCAGCTTAGATCTGCGGCGGGAGCGTTACGGTACCGGGGAGCTGTTTTTT. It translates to CASSLDLRRERYGTGELFF.

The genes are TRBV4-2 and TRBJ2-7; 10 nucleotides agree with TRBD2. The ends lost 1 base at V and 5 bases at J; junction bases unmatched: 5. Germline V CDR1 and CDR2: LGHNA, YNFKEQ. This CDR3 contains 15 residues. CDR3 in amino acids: CASSQGHGTSDEQYF. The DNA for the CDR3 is TGTGCCAGCAGCCAAGGCCACGGGACTAGCGACGAGCAGTACTTC.

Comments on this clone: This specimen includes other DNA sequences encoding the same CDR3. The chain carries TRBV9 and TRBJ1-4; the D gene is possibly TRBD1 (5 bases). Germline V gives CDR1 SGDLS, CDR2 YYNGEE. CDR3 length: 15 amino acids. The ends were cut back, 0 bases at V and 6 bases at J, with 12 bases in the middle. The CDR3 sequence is CASSVAGTGDEKLFF. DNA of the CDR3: TGTGCCAGCAGCGTAGCCGGGACGGGGGATGAAAAACTGTTTTTT.

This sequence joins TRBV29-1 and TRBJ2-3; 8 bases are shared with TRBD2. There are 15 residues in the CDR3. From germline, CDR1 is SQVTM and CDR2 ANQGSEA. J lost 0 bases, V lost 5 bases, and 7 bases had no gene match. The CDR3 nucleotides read TGCAGCGTTTACCTAGCGGGTCTTAGCACAGATACGCAGTATTTT. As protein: CSVYLAGLSTDTQYF.

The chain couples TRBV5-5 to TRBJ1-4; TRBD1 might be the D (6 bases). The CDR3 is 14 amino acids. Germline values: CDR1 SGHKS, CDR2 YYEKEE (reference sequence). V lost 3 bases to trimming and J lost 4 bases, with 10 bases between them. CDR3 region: CASSSDSLNEKLFF. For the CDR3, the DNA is TGTGCCAGCAGCTCGGACAGCCTTAATGAAAAACTGTTTTTT.

CDR3 residues: CASSQGQTETEAFF. The CDR3 bases are TGCGCCAGCAGCCAGGGACAGACGGAAACTGAAGCTTTCTTT. The chain employs TRBV4-1 and TRBJ1-1; 7 bases fit TRBD1. CDR1 is MGHRA and CDR2 is YSYEKL in the germline V gene. The CDR3 sequence is 14 residues long. Unmatched junction bases numbered 6, after V lost 3 bases and J lost 5 bases.

CDR3 residues: CASSRGDDRNNEQFF. CDR3 DNA: TGTGCCAGCAGCCGGGGGGACGATAGGAACAATGAGCAGTTCTTC. The V gene is TRBV7-9, the J gene TRBJ2-1, with TRBD2 matching over 7 bases. CDR3 length: 15 amino acids. The V and J ends lost 5 bases and 5 bases, in that order; junction bases with no gene match: 9. Germline V lookup: CDR1 SEHNR, CDR2 FQNEAQ (reference sequence).

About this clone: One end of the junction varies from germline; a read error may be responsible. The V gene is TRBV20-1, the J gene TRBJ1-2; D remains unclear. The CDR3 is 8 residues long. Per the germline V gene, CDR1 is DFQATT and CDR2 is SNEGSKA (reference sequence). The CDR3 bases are TGCAGTGATGCTGGCTTCACCTTC. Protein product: CSDAGFTF.

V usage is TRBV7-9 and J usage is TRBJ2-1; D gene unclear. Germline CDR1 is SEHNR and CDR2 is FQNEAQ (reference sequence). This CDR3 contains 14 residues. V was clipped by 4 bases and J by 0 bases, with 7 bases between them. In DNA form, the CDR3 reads TGTGCCAGCAGCTCGTCCAGCTCCTACAATGAGCAGTTCTTC. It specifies CASSSSSSYNEQFF.

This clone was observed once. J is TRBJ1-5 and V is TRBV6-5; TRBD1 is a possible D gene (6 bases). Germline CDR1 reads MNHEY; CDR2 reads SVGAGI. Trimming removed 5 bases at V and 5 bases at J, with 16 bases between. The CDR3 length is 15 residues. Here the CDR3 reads CASSVGGGPHQPQHF. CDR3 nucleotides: TGTGCCAGCAGTGTAGGGGGGGGGCCTCATCAGCCCCAGCATTTT.

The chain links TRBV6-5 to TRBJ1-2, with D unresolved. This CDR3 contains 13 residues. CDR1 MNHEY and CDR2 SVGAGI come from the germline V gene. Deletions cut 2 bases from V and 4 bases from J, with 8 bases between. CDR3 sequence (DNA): TGTGCCAGCAGTTACCCGGGAGGCTATGGCTACACCTTC. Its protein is CASSYPGGYGYTF.